This T cell receptor beta chain was identified in a study of T cell repertoires in cytomegalovirus infection. Study context: Based on public TCR beta signatures, there were indications of CMV infection and of a matching HLA type. Notes on the study in general: Summed frequency of shared TCR beta families picked out CMV carriers who also had the relevant HLA. Within the response measured ex vivo, HLA-C-restricted CMV-specific TCR beta clonotypes were dominant.

TCRdb re-derived calls from the reads in MiXCR, one entry per CDR3 protein. The data show about 740,000 distinct CDR3 sequences, less than 40% seen once. A remark on this clonotype: The target antigen is unknown.

The CDR3 contains 12 residues. CDR1 is SNHLY and CDR2 is FYNNEI in the germline V gene. V was shortened by 3 bases and J by 7 bases, with 9 bases between the two germline ends. The sample was PBMCs. The source of this sequence is a human donor in good health (CMV status not recorded). Some clones in this sample may be carry-over from other donors' samples. The chain carries TRBV2 and TRBJ1-1; no clear D. The CDR3 DNA reads as TGTGCCAGCAGTGAGTGGGCCAGTGAAGCTTTCTTT. Translation gives CASSEWASEAFF.